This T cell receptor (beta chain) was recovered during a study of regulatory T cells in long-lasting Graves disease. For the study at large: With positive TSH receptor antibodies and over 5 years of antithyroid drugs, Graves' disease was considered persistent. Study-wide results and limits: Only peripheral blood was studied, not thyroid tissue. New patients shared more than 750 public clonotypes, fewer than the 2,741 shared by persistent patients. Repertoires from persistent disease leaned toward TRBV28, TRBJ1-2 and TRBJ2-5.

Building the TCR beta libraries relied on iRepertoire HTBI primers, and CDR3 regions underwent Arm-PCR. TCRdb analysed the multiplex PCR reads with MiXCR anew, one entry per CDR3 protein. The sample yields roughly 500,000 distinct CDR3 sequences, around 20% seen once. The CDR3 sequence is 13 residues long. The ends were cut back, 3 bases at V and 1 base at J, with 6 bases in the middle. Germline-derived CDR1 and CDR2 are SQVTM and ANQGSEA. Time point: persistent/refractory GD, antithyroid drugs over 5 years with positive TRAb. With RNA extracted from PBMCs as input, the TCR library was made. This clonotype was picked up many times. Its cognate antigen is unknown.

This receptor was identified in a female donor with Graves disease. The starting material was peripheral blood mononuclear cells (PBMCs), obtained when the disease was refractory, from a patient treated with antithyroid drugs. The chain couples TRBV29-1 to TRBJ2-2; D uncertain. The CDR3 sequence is CSVEAGNTGELFF. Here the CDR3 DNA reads TGCAGCGTTGAGGCAGGGAACACCGGGGAGCTGTTTTTT.